Listed here is a single T cell receptor (beta chain). Its cognate antigen is unknown. The record originates from a study of vaccination and CD4 T cells after COVID-19. Turning to the study itself: Convalescent individuals numbered four females and six males, two being Hispanic.

Study observations and caveats: Median SARS-CoV-2-reactive clonotypes rose from approximately 21 to 38, not significantly. When vaccine-specific clones from convalescent patients were examined, 304 of 307 were spike mono-reactive.

J gave up 10 bases and V 11 bases, and 12 bases lay outside the gene matches. The CDR3 runs 14 residues. Germline loops: CDR1 MNHNS, CDR2 SASEGT. Oncomine TCR Beta short-read sequencing was applied to DNA from cultured CD4+ T cells. The source of extracted genomic DNA was cultured CD4+ T cells. TCRdb re-called the PCR reads through MiXCR, storing one row per CDR3 protein. The sample contains some 9,500 distinct CDR3 sequences, over 25% of which appear only once. Treatment given: approximately nine-day PBMC culture with coronavirus spike peptide pools or control peptides (ViraFEST assay). From the unexposed donor, CD4+ T cells were collected ahead of the COVID-19 pandemic (2011-2018). Cells permitting, SARS-CoV-2 S/N and four cold-coronavirus spikes were tested on unexposed-donor CD4+ T cells.

The chain is built from TRBV6-1 and TRBJ1-6; TRBD1 agrees at 9 bases. Sequenced input: CD4+ T cells from blood, cultured in vitro. This clonotype was obtained from a human donor in good health. DNA of the CDR3: TGTGCCTCCCGATCGGACAGGGGCGGCTCACCCCTCCACTTT. Translated: CASRSDRGGSPLHF.